This TCR beta chain came from a study of T-cell memory formation after mild COVID-19. In the study overall: TCR clusters were mostly confined to one donor each.

Looked up from germline, CDR1 is DFQATT and CDR2 is SNEGSKA (reference sequence). This CDR3 has 17 residues. Losses at the gene ends were 1 base for V and 5 bases for J; bases not matched to a gene: 14. A few counts support this clonotype. TCRdb redid the calling of the 5' RACE reads with MiXCR, one entry per CDR3 protein. Seen here are about 450,000 distinct CDR3 sequences, less than 25% observed once, and the top ten hold around 13%. The receptor was derived from an adult woman who had mild COVID-19 (a few samples of this study predate the infection). Cell type and time point are not known. The chain joins TRBV20-1 to TRBJ1-1; 9 nucleotides align to TRBD1. Material: PBMCs or a T cell subset sorted from them (not recorded which). CDR3 region: CSARVQGARSPGTEAFF. The CDR3, as DNA: TGCAGTGCTAGAGTACAGGGGGCGCGATCACCGGGGACTGAAGCTTTCTTT.